These T cell receptor beta chains were read from a single sample in a study of blood T cell repertoires in COVID-19. Measured with immunoSEQ multiplex PCR; TCRdb has only the in-frame clones, and not every one. The top ten clones hold about 1% of a sample with some 250,000 clones, 70% to 90% of them seen once. The sample was peripheral blood. These receptors were collected from a woman aged 40 to 50 who had recovered from COVID-19. The CDR3 runs from the conserved cysteine through the conserved F or W. A D gene is named only where the DNA matches it firmly.

TRBD2	TRBV24-1	15	TRBJ2-1	CATSDPRGEHGEQFF
TRBD2	TRBV5-5	15	TRBJ2-3	CASSRLAGDPDTQYF
.	TRBV7-2	11	TRBJ2-3	CASSFGETQYF
.	TRBV10-3	16	TRBJ2-2	CAISVGGLAGTGELFF
TRBD1	TRBV7-7	15	TRBJ2-2	CASSDRGNSAGELFF
.	TRBV19	14	TRBJ2-7	CASSPHREPNEQYF
.	TRBV9	14	TRBJ1-6	CASTEGGYNSPLHF
.	TRBV19	16	TRBJ2-1	CASSPRGLAAYNEQFF
.	TRBV7-2	13	TRBJ1-5	CASSLDINQPQHF
TRBD2	TRBV7-2	11	TRBJ2-5	CASSRGGTQYF